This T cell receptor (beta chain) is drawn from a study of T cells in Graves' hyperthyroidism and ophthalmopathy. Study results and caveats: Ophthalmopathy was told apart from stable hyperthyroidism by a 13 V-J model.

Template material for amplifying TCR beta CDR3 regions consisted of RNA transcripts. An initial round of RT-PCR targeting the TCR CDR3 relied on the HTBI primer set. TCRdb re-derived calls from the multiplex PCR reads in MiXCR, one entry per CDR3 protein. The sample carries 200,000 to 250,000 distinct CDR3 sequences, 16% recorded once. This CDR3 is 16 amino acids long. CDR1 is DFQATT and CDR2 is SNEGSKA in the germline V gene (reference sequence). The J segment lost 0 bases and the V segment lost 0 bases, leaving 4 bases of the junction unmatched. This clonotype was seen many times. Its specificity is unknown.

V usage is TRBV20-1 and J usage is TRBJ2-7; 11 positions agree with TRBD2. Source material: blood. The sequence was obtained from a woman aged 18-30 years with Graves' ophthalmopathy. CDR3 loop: CSARDTSGGPSYEQYF. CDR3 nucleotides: TGCAGTGCTAGAGATACTAGCGGGGGCCCCTCCTACGAGCAGTACTTC.